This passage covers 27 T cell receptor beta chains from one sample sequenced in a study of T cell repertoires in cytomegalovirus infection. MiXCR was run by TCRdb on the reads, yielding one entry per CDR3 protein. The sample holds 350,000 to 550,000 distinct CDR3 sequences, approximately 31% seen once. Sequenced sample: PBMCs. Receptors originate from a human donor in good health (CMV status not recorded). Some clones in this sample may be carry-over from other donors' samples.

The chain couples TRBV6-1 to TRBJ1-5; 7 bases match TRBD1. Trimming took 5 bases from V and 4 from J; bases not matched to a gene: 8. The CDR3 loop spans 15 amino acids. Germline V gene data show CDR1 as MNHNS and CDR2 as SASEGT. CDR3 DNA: TGTGCCAGCAGTCCCACGACAGGGCTAAATCAGCCCCAGCATTTT. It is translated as CASSPTTGLNQPQHF.

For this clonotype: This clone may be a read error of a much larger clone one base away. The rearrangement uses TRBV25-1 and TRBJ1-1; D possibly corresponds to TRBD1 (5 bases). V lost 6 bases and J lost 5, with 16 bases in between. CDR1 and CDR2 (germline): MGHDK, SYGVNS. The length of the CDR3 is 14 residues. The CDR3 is CASRANPGGTEAFF. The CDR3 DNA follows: TGTGCCAGCAGGGCCAACCCCGGGGGAACTGAAGCTTTCTTT. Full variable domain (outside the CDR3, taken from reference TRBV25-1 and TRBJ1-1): EADIYQTPRYLVIGTGKKITLECSQTMGHDKMYWYQQDPGMELHLIHYSYGVNSTEKGDLSSESTVSRIRTEHFPLTLESARPSHTSQYLCASRANPGGTEAFFGQGTRLTVV.

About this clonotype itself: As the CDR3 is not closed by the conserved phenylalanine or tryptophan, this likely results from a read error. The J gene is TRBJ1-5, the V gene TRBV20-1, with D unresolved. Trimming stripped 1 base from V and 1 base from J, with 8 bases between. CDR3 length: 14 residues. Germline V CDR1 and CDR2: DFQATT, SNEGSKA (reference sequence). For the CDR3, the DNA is TGCAGTGCTAGAGCCGGGGTGAGCAATCAGCCCCAGCATTGT. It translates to CSARAGVSNQPQHC.

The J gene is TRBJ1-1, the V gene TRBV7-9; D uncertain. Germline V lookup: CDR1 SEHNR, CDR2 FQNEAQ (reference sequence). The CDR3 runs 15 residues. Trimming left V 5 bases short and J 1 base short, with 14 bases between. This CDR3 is CASSGGRAKNTEAFF. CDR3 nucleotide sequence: TGTGCCAGCAGCGGCGGACGGGCGAAGAACACTGAAGCTTTCTTT. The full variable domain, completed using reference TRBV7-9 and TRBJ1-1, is DTGVSQNPRHKITKRGQNVTFRCDPISEHNRLYWYRQTLGQGPEFLTYFQNEAQLEKSRLLSDRFSAERPKGSFSTLEIQRTEQGDSAMYLCASSGGRAKNTEAFFGQGTRLTVV.

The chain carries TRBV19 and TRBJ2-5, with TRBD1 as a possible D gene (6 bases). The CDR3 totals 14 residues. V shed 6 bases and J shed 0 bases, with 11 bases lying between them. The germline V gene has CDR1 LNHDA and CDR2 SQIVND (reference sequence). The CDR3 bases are TGTGCCAGTAGGCCCGGGACAAACCAAGAGACCCAGTACTTC. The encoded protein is CASRPGTNQETQYF. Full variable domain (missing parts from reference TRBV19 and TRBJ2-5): DGGITQSPKYLFRKEGQNVTLSCEQNLNHDAMYWYRQDPGQGLRLIYYSQIVNDFQKGDIAEGYSVSREKKESFPLTVTSAQKNPTAFYLCASRPGTNQETQYFGPGTRLLVL.

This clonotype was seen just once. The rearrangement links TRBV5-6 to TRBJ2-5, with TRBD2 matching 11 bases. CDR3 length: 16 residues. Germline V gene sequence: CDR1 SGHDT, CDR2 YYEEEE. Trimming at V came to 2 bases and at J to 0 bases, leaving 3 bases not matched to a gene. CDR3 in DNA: TGTGCCAGCAGCTTTACTAGCGGGGGCTACCAAGAGACCCAGTACTTC. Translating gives CASSFTSGGYQETQYF.

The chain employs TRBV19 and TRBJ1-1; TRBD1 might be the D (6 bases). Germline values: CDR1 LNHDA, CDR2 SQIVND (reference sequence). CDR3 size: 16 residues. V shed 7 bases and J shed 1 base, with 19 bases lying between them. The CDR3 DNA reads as TGTGCCAGTATTATTAAGTCAGGGGTGGGGAACACTGAAGCTTTCTTT. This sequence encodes CASIIKSGVGNTEAFF. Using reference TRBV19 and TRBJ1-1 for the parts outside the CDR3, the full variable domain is DGGITQSPKYLFRKEGQNVTLSCEQNLNHDAMYWYRQDPGQGLRLIYYSQIVNDFQKGDIAEGYSVSREKKESFPLTVTSAQKNPTAFYLCASIIKSGVGNTEAFFGQGTRLTVV.

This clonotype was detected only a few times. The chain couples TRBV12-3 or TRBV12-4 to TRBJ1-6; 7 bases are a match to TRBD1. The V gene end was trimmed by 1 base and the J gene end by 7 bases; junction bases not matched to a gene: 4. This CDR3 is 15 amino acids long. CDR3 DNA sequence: TGTGCCAGCAGTTTAGAACAGGGGAGGAATTCACCCCTCCACTTT. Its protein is CASSLEQGRNSPLHF.

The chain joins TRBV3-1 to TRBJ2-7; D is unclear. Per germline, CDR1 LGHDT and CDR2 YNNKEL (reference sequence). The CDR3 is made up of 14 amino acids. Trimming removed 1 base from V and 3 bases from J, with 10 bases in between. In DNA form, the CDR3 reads TGTGCCAGCAGCCAAGGACTTTACAACTACGAGCAGTACTTC. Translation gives CASSQGLYNYEQYF.

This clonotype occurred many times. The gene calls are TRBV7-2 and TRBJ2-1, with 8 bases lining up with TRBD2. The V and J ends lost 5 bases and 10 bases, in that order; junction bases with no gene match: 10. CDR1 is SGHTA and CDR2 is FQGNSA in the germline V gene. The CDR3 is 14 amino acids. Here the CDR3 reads CASSARTSSGEQFF. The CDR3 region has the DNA TGTGCCAGCAGCGCGCGGACTAGCAGTGGGGAGCAGTTCTTC.

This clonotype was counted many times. The CDR3: CASSFRTSGYNEQFF. The CDR3, as DNA: TGTGCCAGCAGCTTCCGGACTAGCGGGTACAATGAGCAGTTCTTC. The chain couples TRBV7-2 to TRBJ2-1; 11 bases match TRBD2. This CDR3 is 15 amino acids long. Germline CDR1 reads SGHTA; CDR2 reads FQGNSA. V shed 3 bases, J shed 4 bases, and the junction held 2 bases outside the gene matches.

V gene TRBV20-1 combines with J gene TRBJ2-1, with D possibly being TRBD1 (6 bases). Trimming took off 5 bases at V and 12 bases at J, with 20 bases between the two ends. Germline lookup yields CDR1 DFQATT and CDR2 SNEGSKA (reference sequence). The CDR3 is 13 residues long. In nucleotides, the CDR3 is TGCAGTGCTCCGCGGACAGATTGGGCCTGGCAGTTCTTC. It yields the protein CSAPRTDWAWQFF.

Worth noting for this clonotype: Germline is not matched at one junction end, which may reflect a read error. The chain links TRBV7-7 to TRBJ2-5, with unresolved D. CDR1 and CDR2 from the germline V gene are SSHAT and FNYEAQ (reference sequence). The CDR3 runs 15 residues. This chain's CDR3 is CASSSGAGTQETQYF. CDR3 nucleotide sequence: TGTGCTAGCAGCTCGGGTGCCGGAACCCAAGAGACCCAGTACTTC.

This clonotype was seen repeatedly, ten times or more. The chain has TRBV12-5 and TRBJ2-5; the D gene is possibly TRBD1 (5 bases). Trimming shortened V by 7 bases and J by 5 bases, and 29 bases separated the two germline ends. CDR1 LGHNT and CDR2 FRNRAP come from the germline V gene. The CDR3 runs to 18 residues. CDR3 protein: CASDTWLQAAVCLETQYF. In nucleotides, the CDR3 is TGTGCTAGTGACACCTGGTTACAGGCGGCGGTCTGTCTGGAGACCCAGTACTTC.

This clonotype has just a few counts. DNA for the CDR3: TGTGCCAGCAGAGATCAGGGCCACTCTGGAAACACCATATATTTT. Protein sequence: CASRDQGHSGNTIYF. The chain uses TRBV2 and TRBJ1-3, with TRBD1 as a possible D gene (5 bases). CDR3 length equals 15 residues. The V and J ends lost 6 bases and 0 bases respectively, with 12 bases between them. CDR1 is SNHLY and CDR2 is FYNNEI in the germline V gene.

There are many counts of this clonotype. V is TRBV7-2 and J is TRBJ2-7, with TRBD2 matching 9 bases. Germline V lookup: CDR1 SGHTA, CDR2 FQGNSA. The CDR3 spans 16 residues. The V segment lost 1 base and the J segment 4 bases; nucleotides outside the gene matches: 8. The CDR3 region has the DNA TGTGCCAGCAGCTTAGTCCGGCGGGGGGGCTATTACGAGCAGTACTTC. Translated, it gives CASSLVRRGGYYEQYF.

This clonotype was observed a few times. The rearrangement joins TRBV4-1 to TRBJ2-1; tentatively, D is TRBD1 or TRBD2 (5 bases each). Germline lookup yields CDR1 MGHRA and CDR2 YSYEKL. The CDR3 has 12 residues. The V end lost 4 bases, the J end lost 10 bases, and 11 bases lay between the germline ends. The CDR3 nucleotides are TGCGCCAGCAGCCCGGGACCTCCAGAGCAGTTCTTC. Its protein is CASSPGPPEQFF.

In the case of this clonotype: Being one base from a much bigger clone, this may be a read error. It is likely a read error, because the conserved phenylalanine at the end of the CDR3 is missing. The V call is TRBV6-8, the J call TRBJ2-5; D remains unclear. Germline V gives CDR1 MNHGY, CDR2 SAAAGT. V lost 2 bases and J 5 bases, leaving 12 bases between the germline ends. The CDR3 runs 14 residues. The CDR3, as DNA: TGTGCCAGCAGTTACGGAGCAACGAGGGAGACCCAGTACTTA. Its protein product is CASSYGATRETQYL.

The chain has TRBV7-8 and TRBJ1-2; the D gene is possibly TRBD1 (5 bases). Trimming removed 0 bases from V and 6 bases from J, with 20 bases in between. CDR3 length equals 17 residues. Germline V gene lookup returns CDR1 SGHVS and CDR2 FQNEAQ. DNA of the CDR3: TGTGCCAGCAGCTTAGCCGGAAACCCGGACATACGGAATGGCTACACCTTC. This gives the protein CASSLAGNPDIRNGYTF.

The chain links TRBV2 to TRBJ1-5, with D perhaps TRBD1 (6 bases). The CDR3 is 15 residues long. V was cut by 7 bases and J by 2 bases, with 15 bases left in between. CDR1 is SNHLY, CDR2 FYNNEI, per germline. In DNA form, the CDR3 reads TGTGCCAGCACCCTGGTGAGACAGGGCAATCAGCCCCAGCATTTT. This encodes CASTLVRQGNQPQHF.

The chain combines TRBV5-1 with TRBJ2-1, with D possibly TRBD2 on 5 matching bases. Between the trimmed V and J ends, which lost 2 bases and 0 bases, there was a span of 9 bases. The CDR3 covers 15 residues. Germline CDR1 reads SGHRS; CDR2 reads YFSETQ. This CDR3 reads CASSFGEYSYNEQFF. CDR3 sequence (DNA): TGCGCCAGCAGCTTCGGGGAGTACTCCTACAATGAGCAGTTCTTC.

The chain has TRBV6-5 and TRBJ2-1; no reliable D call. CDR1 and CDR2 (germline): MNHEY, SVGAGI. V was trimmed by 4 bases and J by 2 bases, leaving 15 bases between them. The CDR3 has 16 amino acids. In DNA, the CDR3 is TGTGCCAGCAGTTCTTATGACACTGCAACCTACAATGAGCAGTTCTTC. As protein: CASSSYDTATYNEQFF.

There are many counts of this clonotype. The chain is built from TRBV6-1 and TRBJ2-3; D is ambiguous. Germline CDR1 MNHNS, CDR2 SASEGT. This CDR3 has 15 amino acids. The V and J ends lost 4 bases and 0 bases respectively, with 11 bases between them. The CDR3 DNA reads TGTGCCAGCAGTGCAACTCGACCTAGCACAGATACGCAGTATTTT. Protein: CASSATRPSTDTQYF.

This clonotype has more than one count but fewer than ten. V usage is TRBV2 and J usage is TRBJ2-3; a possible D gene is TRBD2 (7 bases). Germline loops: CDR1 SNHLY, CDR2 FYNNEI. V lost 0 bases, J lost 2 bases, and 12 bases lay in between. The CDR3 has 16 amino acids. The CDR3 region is CASSEALGGPTDTQYF. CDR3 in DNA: TGTGCCAGCAGTGAAGCGCTGGGGGGGCCCACAGATACGCAGTATTTT.

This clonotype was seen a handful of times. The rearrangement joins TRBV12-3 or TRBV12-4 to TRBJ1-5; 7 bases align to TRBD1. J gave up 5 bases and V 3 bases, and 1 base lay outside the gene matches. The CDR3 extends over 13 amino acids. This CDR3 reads CASSLRGHQPQHF. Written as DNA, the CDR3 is TGTGCCAGCAGTTTGAGGGGGCATCAGCCCCAGCATTTT.

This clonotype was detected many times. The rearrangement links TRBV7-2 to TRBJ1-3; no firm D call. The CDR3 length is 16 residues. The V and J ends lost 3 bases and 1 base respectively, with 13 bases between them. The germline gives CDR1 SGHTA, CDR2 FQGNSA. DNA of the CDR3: TGTGCCAGCAGCTTGAGCAGTTCACCTTCTGGAAACACCATATATTTT. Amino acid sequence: CASSLSSSPSGNTIYF.

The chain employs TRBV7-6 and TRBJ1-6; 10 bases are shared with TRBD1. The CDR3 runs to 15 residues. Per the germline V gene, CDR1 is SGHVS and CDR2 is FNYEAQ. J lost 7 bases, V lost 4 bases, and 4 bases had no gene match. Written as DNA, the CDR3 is TGTGCCAGCAGCTCCGCGGGACAGGGGAATTCACCCCTCCACTTT. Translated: CASSSAGQGNSPLHF. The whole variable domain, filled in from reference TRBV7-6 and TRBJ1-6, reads GAGVSQSPRYKVTKRGQDVALRCDPISGHVSLYWYRQALGQGPEFLTYFNYEAQQDKSGLPNDRFSAERPEGSISTLTIQRTEQRDSAMYRCASSSAGQGNSPLHFGNGTRLTVT.